This TCR beta chain was retrieved from a study of blood T cell repertoires in COVID-19. Background on the study: Two negative PCRs, clearance, or symptom resolution characterized the recovered Cohort 3 donors. The analysed material was cDNA or gDNA that came from T cells, B-cell-depleted T cells, or PBMCs.

Germline V gene lookup returns CDR1 SGHNT and CDR2 YYREEE (reference sequence). Trimming cost V 2 bases and J 2 bases; bases outside gene matches: 5. The CDR3 has 16 amino acids. Source study methods: Quantification of nucleated cells was approximated via reference gene primer amplification. Some clones are missing from TCRdb's copy, which holds only in-frame ones; the method was immunoSEQ multiplex PCR. V and J calls and clone size come straight from that table; D and trimming were deduced from the DNA. The table has roughly 190,000 clones, approximately 90% seen once. This TCR came from a woman between 35 and 50 years old in a cohort exposed to, infected with or recovered from COVID-19 (not recorded which). The V gene is TRBV5-4, the J gene TRBJ2-3; TRBD1 agrees at 10 bases. The sequenced material came from PBMCs or T cells enriched from blood (not recorded which). DNA for the CDR3: TGTGCCAGCAGCTTTAGGGGACAGGGGCTCACAGATACGCAGTATTTT. Protein sequence: CASSFRGQGLTDTQYF.